This is a list of T cell receptor beta chains from one sample in a study of T cells in localized non-small cell lung cancer. This table comes from immunoSEQ multiplex PCR, and its TCRdb copy is limited to in-frame clones, with some not included. Counted here are over 65,000 clones, less than 85% occurring once; the ten biggest clones make up 1% to 1.5%. Sequenced here: peripheral blood, sampled before any cancer treatment. The origin of the receptors is a female donor older than 55 with stage I lung adenocarcinoma. CDR3s include the opening cysteine and the closing phenylalanine or tryptophan. Fields, in order: D gene, V gene, J gene, clone size, CDR3 protein, CDR3 DNA. The D gene is left open where the match is weak. Clone size is stated in some rows and not others, as once, few, many or a class when expanded.

>NA|TRBV11-2|TRBJ2-7|NA
CASSLQGGGYEQYF
TGTGCCAGCAGCTTGCAAGGGGGGGGCTACGAGCAGTACTTC
>TRBD2|TRBV5-4|TRBJ2-1|NA
CASSRLASSYNEQFF
TGTGCCAGCAGCAGACTAGCGAGCTCCTACAATGAGCAGTTCTTC
>TRBD1|TRBV7-8|TRBJ1-2|NA
CASSLARTGHYGYTF
TGTGCCAGCAGCTTAGCGAGGACAGGCCACTATGGCTACACCTTC
>TRBD2|TRBV6-5|TRBJ2-1|NA
CASKRAGEGRNEQFF
TGTGCCAGCAAACGAGCGGGAGAGGGTAGGAATGAGCAGTTCTTC
>TRBD2|TRBV5-1|TRBJ2-1|NA
CASSGRASYNEQFF
TGCGCCAGCAGTGGGAGGGCCTCCTACAATGAGCAGTTCTTC
>TRBD1|TRBV4-2|TRBJ1-4|NA
CASSEAIRDRGEKLFF
TGTGCCAGCAGCGAAGCAATCAGGGACAGGGGAGAAAAACTGTTTTTT
>NA|TRBV4-1|TRBJ2-7|NA
CASSQDWISDEYEQYF
TGCGCCAGCAGCCAAGATTGGATTTCGGATGAGTACGAGCAGTACTTC
>TRBD2|TRBV7-3|TRBJ2-3|few
CASRASGSDTQYF
TGTGCCAGCAGGGCTAGCGGGAGCGATACGCAGTATTTT
>NA|TRBV2|TRBJ1-3|NA
CASSEAGVRSGNTIYF
TGTGCCAGCAGTGAAGCTGGGGTACGCTCTGGAAACACCATATATTTT
>NA|TRBV15|TRBJ1-1|NA
CATSRDRTENTEAFF
TGTGCCACCAGCAGAGATAGGACAGAGAACACTGAAGCTTTCTTT
>NA|TRBV5-1|TRBJ1-2|few
CASSLRGDSNYGYTF
TGCGCCAGCAGCTTACGTGGGGACTCTAACTATGGCTACACCTTC
>NA|TRBV18|TRBJ1-1|NA
CASSRRLNTEAFF
TGTGCCAGCTCCCGAAGGTTGAACACTGAAGCTTTCTTT
>NA|TRBV2|TRBJ1-5|NA
CASSVQGRRGQPQHF
TGTGCCAGCAGTGTCCAGGGGAGACGGGGACAGCCCCAGCATTTT
>NA|TRBV28|TRBJ1-5|NA
CASSSGYRNQPQHF
TGTGCCAGCAGTTCAGGGTATCGCAATCAGCCCCAGCATTTT
>TRBD1|TRBV19|TRBJ2-1|NA
CASSIGQGTSYNEQFF
TGTGCCAGTAGTATCGGACAGGGAACCTCCTACAATGAGCAGTTCTTC
>TRBD2|TRBV4-3|TRBJ2-5|NA
CASSQMSGSVGETQYF
TGCGCCAGCAGCCAAATGAGCGGGAGCGTAGGCGAGACCCAGTACTTC
>NA|TRBV6-5|TRBJ1-2|NA
CASSSTTLYGYTF
TGTGCCAGCAGTTCCACGACCCTTTATGGCTACACCTTC
>NA|TRBV7-9|TRBJ2-7|NA
CASSPLADGNEQYF
TGTGCCAGCAGCCCTCTGGCGGACGGGAACGAGCAGTACTTC
>NA|TRBV11-2|TRBJ2-5|NA
CASSFLGGGTQYF
TGTGCCAGCAGCTTTCTCGGGGGCGGGACCCAGTACTTC
>TRBD2|TRBV25-1|TRBJ2-3|NA
CASSEFPAGVSSTQYF
TGTGCCAGCAGTGAATTTCCAGCGGGAGTGTCGAGTACGCAGTATTTT
>TRBD2|TRBV5-1|TRBJ2-3|NA
CASSFLRGGNTDTQYF
TGCGCCAGCAGCTTCTTGCGGGGGGGAAACACAGATACGCAGTATTTT
>NA|TRBV10-3|TRBJ2-7|NA
CAIKGTTYEQYF
TGTGCCATCAAAGGGACAACCTACGAGCAGTACTTC
>NA|TRBV5-1|TRBJ2-1|once
CASSLYNEQFF
TGCGCCAGCAGCTTGTACAATGAGCAGTTCTTC
>NA|TRBV6-6|TRBJ1-1|NA
CASSLRAGNTEAFF
TGTGCCAGCAGCCTAAGGGCAGGGAACACTGAAGCTTTCTTT
>NA|TRBV5-1|TRBJ1-3|NA
CASSLVPGGNTIYF
TGCGCCAGCAGCTTGGTCCCCGGCGGAAACACCATATATTTT
>TRBD1|TRBV5-1|TRBJ1-1|NA
CASSPGTGEQEAFF
TGCGCCAGCAGCCCCGGGACAGGGGAACAGGAAGCTTTCTTT
>NA|TRBV7-2|TRBJ2-5|once
CASSSSAANYRVRETQYF
TGTGCCAGCAGCTCATCAGCTGCAAACTACAGGGTAAGGGAGACCCAGTACTTC
>NA|TRBV14|TRBJ2-5|NA
CASSQARATQYF
TGTGCCAGCAGCCAAGCTAGGGCGACCCAGTACTTC
>NA|TRBV12-5|TRBJ2-3|NA
CASAELRGTDTQYF
TGTGCTAGTGCCGAACTTCGGGGAACAGATACGCAGTATTTT
>NA|TRBV6-5|TRBJ1-2|NA
CASRPTVNYGYTF
TGTGCCAGCAGACCGACAGTTAACTATGGCTACACCTTC